The 29 T cell receptor beta chains presented below share a single source sample, sequenced in a study of shared clonotypes between healthy human individuals. Here immunoSEQ multiplex PCR was the method, and the copy in TCRdb shows in-frame clones only, minus some. The data show more than 2,000,000 clones, roughly 92% seen once. Material: naive CD4+ T cells sorted from blood. Specified subset: CD45RA+ positively selected. These receptors originate from a man between 18 and 29 years old in good health.

V is TRBV7-9 and J is TRBJ1-6; D is undetermined. CDR3 length equals 13 residues. The germline CDR1 and CDR2 sequences are SEHNR and FQNEAQ (reference sequence). Trimming stripped 2 bases from V and 15 bases from J, with 14 bases between. CDR3 in amino acids: CASSLFDPSLLHF. CDR3 nucleotide sequence: TGTGCCAGCAGCTTATTCGATCCATCGCTCCTCCACTTT.

In its sample, this clone was seen once. The V and J genes are TRBV19 and TRBJ1-1; no firm D call. The germline V and J ends were trimmed by 7 bases and 3 bases, with 12 bases remaining between them. This CDR3 comprises 13 residues. Germline CDR1 and CDR2: LNHDA and SQIVND (reference sequence). CDR3 sequence (DNA): TGTGCCAGTAAGTTCGGGGTAGACACTGAAGCTTTCTTT. It translates to CASKFGVDTEAFF.

The chain links TRBV5-1 to TRBJ2-2; 12 bases agree with TRBD2. This CDR3 is 17 amino acids long. J lost 1 base, V lost 3 bases, and 4 bases had no gene match. CDR1 and CDR2 from the germline V gene are SGHRS and YFSETQ. This CDR3 is CASSWGTSGQNTGELFF. For the CDR3, the DNA is TGCGCCAGCAGCTGGGGGACTAGCGGGCAGAACACCGGGGAGCTGTTTTTT.

The chain recombines TRBV29-1 with TRBJ2-1; the match to TRBD1 covers 10 bases. Trimming cost V 3 bases and J 5 bases; bases outside gene matches: 4. The germline gives CDR1 SQVTM, CDR2 ANQGSEA. The CDR3 runs 14 residues. CDR3 DNA sequence: TGCAGCGTTGATGGGGACAGGGGCAACAATGAGCAGTTCTTC. It is translated as CSVDGDRGNNEQFF.

The chain is built from TRBV11-3 and TRBJ2-3; D ambiguous. This CDR3 is 15 amino acids long. Germline V gene lookup returns CDR1 SGHNT and CDR2 YENEEA. V was pared by 1 base and J by 2 bases, with 10 bases between. CDR3 bases: TGTGCCAGCAGCTTAGGTCAGGCGAACACAGATACGCAGTATTTT. Amino acids: CASSLGQANTDTQYF.

The chain is built from TRBV4-2 and TRBJ2-1; TRBD2 aligns across 9 bases. The CDR3 contains 16 residues. Germline CDR1 is LGHNA and CDR2 is YNFKEQ. The junction had 7 bases not matched to a gene; V was cut back by 0 bases and J by 7 bases. The CDR3 is CASSQDLAGGQNEQFF. The CDR3 nucleotides read TGTGCCAGCAGCCAAGATCTGGCGGGGGGGCAAAATGAGCAGTTCTTC.

The rearrangement joins TRBV11-2 to TRBJ1-1; D is possibly TRBD1 (6 bases). The CDR3 totals 16 residues. Germline CDR1 and CDR2: SGHAT and FQNNGV. Trimming cost V 0 bases and J 0 bases, with 11 bases left between them. This CDR3 reads CASSLDPGAMNTEAFF. CDR3 nucleotides: TGTGCCAGCAGCTTAGACCCGGGGGCCATGAACACTGAAGCTTTCTTT.

This chain joins TRBV4-1 and TRBJ1-4; 8 bases are shared with TRBD1. Losses at the gene ends were 6 bases for V and 8 bases for J; bases not matched to a gene: 11. Germline V lookup: CDR1 MGHRA, CDR2 YSYEKL. The CDR3 consists of 15 residues. CDR3 nucleotides: TGCGCCAGCAGAATTTCGGACAGGGTGTACGAAAAACTGTTTTTT. As protein: CASRISDRVYEKLFF.

The chain combines TRBV9 with TRBJ2-5; 10 bases fit TRBD2. The CDR3 covers 14 residues. V lost 2 bases to trimming and J lost 5 bases; unmatched junction nucleotides: 3. Looked up from germline, CDR1 is SGDLS and CDR2 is YYNGEE. The CDR3 DNA follows: TGTGCCAGCAGCGTGGGACTAGCGACGGAGACCCAGTACTTC. It specifies CASSVGLATETQYF.

V and J are TRBV5-1 and TRBJ2-7; D might be TRBD2 (5 bases). Germline CDR1 reads SGHRS; CDR2 reads YFSETQ. The CDR3 runs 14 residues. The germline V and J ends were trimmed by 1 base and 0 bases, with 8 bases remaining between them. The CDR3 protein is CASSLSSLSYEQYF. The CDR3 DNA follows: TGCGCCAGCAGCTTGTCTAGCCTCTCCTACGAGCAGTACTTC.

The chain is built from TRBV9 and TRBJ2-1; 10 bases match TRBD2. V trimming: 4 bases; J trimming: 0 bases; junction bases outside the gene matches: 4. Germline loops: CDR1 SGDLS, CDR2 YYNGEE. The CDR3 has 16 residues. CDR3 bases: TGTGCCAGCAGCCCCAGACTAGCGGGCTCCTACAATGAGCAGTTCTTC. Translation: CASSPRLAGSYNEQFF.

The CDR3: CASSITGGSHEQFF. For the CDR3, the DNA is TGTGCCAGCAGTATAACAGGCGGGAGCCATGAGCAGTTCTTC. J is TRBJ2-1 and V is TRBV7-2; 7 positions agree with TRBD2. Germline V gives CDR1 SGHTA, CDR2 FQGNSA. V dropped 6 bases and J dropped 8; count of bases not matched to a gene: 10. The CDR3 spans 14 residues.

J is TRBJ2-7 and V is TRBV7-2; TRBD1 aligns across 10 bases. CDR3 length: 14 amino acids. With 5 bases clipped from V and 5 bases from J, the junction kept 6 bases outside the gene matches. Germline loops: CDR1 SGHTA, CDR2 FQGNSA. The CDR3 protein is CASSAPTGGHEQYF. CDR3 nucleotides: TGTGCCAGCAGCGCGCCGACAGGGGGCCACGAGCAGTACTTC.

The rearrangement links TRBV28 to TRBJ1-4; 9 bases agree with TRBD1. This CDR3 has 11 amino acids. Trimming took 7 bases from V and 16 from J; bases not matched to a gene: 7. Germline CDR1 reads MDHEN; CDR2 reads SYDVKM. As DNA, the CDR3 is TGTGCCAGCACCCAGGACAGGGGCAAGTTTTTT. Amino acids: CASTQDRGKFF.

To note about this clone: This specimen includes other DNA sequences encoding the same CDR3. The V call is TRBV6-5, the J call TRBJ2-7; D ambiguous. V was cut by 0 bases and J by 3 bases, with 6 bases left in between. From germline, CDR1 is MNHEY and CDR2 SVGAGI. The CDR3 sequence is 13 residues long. Here the CDR3 reads CASSYSPNYEQYF. In DNA, the CDR3 is TGTGCCAGCAGTTACTCGCCCAACTACGAGCAGTACTTC.

This clone appeared a few times. The chain carries TRBV2 and TRBJ1-1; 7 bases are a match to TRBD1. V lost 3 bases to trimming and J lost 1 base; unmatched junction nucleotides: 2. Germline V gene lookup returns CDR1 SNHLY and CDR2 FYNNEI. This CDR3 contains 14 residues. DNA of the CDR3: TGTGCCAGCAGTGACGGACAGGCGAACACTGAAGCTTTCTTT. It codes for CASSDGQANTEAFF.

J is TRBJ1-1 and V is TRBV6-1; the D is unclear. In germline, CDR1 is MNHNS, CDR2 SASEGT. Deletions cut 7 bases from V and 2 bases from J, with 11 bases between. This CDR3 has 13 amino acids. The CDR3 bases are TGTGCCAGCACCGAACCGAGTAACACTGAAGCTTTCTTT. As protein: CASTEPSNTEAFF.

The chain couples TRBV2 to TRBJ2-5; TRBD2 matches 15 bases. The CDR3 totals 15 residues. Germline V gene lookup returns CDR1 SNHLY and CDR2 FYNNEI. J gave up 7 bases and V 6 bases, and 6 bases lay outside the gene matches. CDR3 protein: CASSRGLAGGGTQYF. In nucleotides, the CDR3 is TGTGCCAGCAGCCGGGGACTAGCGGGGGGAGGGACCCAGTACTTC.

The chain combines TRBV11-3 with TRBJ2-1; 9 bases map to TRBD1. The J segment lost 2 bases and the V segment lost 1 base, leaving 3 bases of the junction unmatched. The CDR3 is 16 residues long. Germline CDR1 and CDR2: SGHNT and YENEEA. This CDR3 reads CASSLAGTGPYNEQFF. The DNA for the CDR3 is TGTGCCAGCAGCTTAGCCGGGACAGGGCCCTACAATGAGCAGTTCTTC.

As for this clone: The same CDR3 is also encoded by other DNA sequences in this sample. V usage is TRBV6-5 and J usage is TRBJ2-1, with D uncertain. Trimming shortened V by 6 bases and J by 9 bases, and 9 bases separated the two germline ends. The germline CDR1 and CDR2 sequences are MNHEY and SVGAGI. The CDR3 has 11 amino acids. This CDR3 is CASSRRSEQFF. CDR3 DNA: TGTGCCAGCAGCCGGCGAAGTGAGCAGTTCTTC.

This sequence joins TRBV6-1 and TRBJ1-1, with 7 nucleotides matching TRBD1. Unmatched junction bases numbered 5, after V lost 8 bases and J lost 2 bases. Per the germline V gene, CDR1 is MNHNS and CDR2 is SASEGT. This CDR3 comprises 13 residues. CDR3 coding DNA: TGTGCCAGCGTAGGGGGCTCAAACACTGAAGCTTTCTTT. As protein: CASVGGSNTEAFF.

J is TRBJ2-7 and V is TRBV9; the match to TRBD1 covers 7 bases. Germline CDR1 reads SGDLS; CDR2 reads YYNGEE. This CDR3 has 15 amino acids. Trimming at V came to 4 bases and at J to 1 base, leaving 8 bases not matched to a gene. The CDR3 region has the DNA TGTGCCAGCAGCAAACAGGTGGGACAGTCCTACGAGCAGTACTTC. This codes for CASSKQVGQSYEQYF.

V gene TRBV6-5 combines with J gene TRBJ2-1; D might be TRBD1 or TRBD2, each matching 6 bases. V was clipped by 6 bases and J by 8 bases, with 14 bases between them. The CDR3 extends over 13 amino acids. Germline lookup yields CDR1 MNHEY and CDR2 SVGAGI. The CDR3 DNA follows: TGTGCCAGCAGGCCCGGGGGCGGGGATGAGCAGTTCTTC. Amino acids: CASRPGGGDEQFF.

The rearrangement links TRBV19 to TRBJ2-3; D possibly corresponds to TRBD2 (5 bases). Between the trimmed V and J ends, which lost 3 bases and 1 base, there was a span of 11 bases. Germline V gene sequence: CDR1 LNHDA, CDR2 SQIVND (reference sequence). The CDR3 sequence is 15 residues long. The DNA of the CDR3 is TGTGCCAGTAGTATTAGTCGCGGGCGCACAGATACGCAGTATTTT. Its protein product is CASSISRGRTDTQYF. The variable domain in full, completed from reference TRBV19 and TRBJ2-3, reads DGGITQSPKYLFRKEGQNVTLSCEQNLNHDAMYWYRQDPGQGLRLIYYSQIVNDFQKGDIAEGYSVSREKKESFPLTVTSAQKNPTAFYLCASSISRGRTDTQYFGPGTRLTVL.

The chain has TRBV7-2 and TRBJ2-5; 13 bases are shared with TRBD2. This CDR3 has 15 residues. Germline CDR1 is SGHTA and CDR2 is FQGNSA. V shed 5 bases, J shed 7 bases, and the junction held 7 bases outside the gene matches. The CDR3 DNA reads as TGTGCCAGCAGCCCGGGACTAGCGGGGTCCGTGACCCAGTACTTC. Translating gives CASSPGLAGSVTQYF.

This clone was detected once. The chain has TRBV2 and TRBJ2-1; TRBD2 aligns across 10 bases. This CDR3 has 15 residues. V lost 5 bases to trimming and J lost 7 bases; unmatched junction nucleotides: 8. The germline V gene has CDR1 SNHLY and CDR2 FYNNEI. CDR3 bases: TGTGCCAGCAGTCCGGCTAGCGGGAGTTGGAATGAGCAGTTCTTC. Translation: CASSPASGSWNEQFF.

J is TRBJ1-1 and V is TRBV6-1, with D perhaps matching TRBD1 (5 bases). This CDR3 comprises 14 residues. CDR1 and CDR2 (germline): MNHNS, SASEGT. Trimming took 5 bases from V and 7 from J, leaving 17 bases between them. CDR3 in amino acids: CASSLQGFTNEAFF. The CDR3 nucleotides are TGTGCCAGCAGTCTCCAGGGCTTTACCAATGAAGCTTTCTTT.

V and J are TRBV5-1 and TRBJ2-5, with 8 nucleotides matching TRBD1. Germline lookup yields CDR1 SGHRS and CDR2 YFSETQ. The ends lost 5 bases at V and 5 bases at J; junction bases unmatched: 8. This CDR3 comprises 14 residues. The CDR3 here is CASSSGGFWETQYF. Here the CDR3 DNA reads TGCGCCAGCAGTTCAGGGGGCTTCTGGGAGACCCAGTACTTC.

The chain combines TRBV4-3 with TRBJ2-3; a possible D gene is TRBD1 (6 bases). V was clipped by 3 bases and J by 0 bases, with 19 bases between them. Germline V gene data show CDR1 as LGHNA and CDR2 as YSLEER. The CDR3 consists of 18 residues. The CDR3 nucleotides are TGCGCCAGCAGCCACCAAAAGAAGTCAGGGGAAAGCACAGATACGCAGTATTTT. Translation gives CASSHQKKSGESTDTQYF.